These 19 T cell receptor beta chains were sequenced from one sample in a study of blood T cell repertoires in COVID-19. Only in-frame clones appear in the TCRdb table, and some are missing; sequencing was by immunoSEQ multiplex PCR. The sample comprises under 250,000 clones, roughly 85% of which are singletons, and about 3% rests with the top ten. Specimen: peripheral blood. Source of these receptors: a man aged 18 to 29 with active or convalescent COVID-19.

The genes are TRBV20-1 and TRBJ2-2; D remains unclear. The V gene's germline CDR1 is DFQATT and CDR2 SNEGSKA (reference sequence). Trimming took off 3 bases at V and 4 bases at J, with 9 bases between the two ends. The CDR3 is 13 residues long. CDR3 nucleotides: TGCAGTGCTAGTTACACCTCCACCGGGGAGCTGTTTTTT. It codes for CSASYTSTGELFF.

The chain carries TRBV28 and TRBJ2-6; the D gene is possibly TRBD1 (6 bases). Germline CDR1 and CDR2: MDHEN and SYDVKM. The CDR3 consists of 17 residues. The germline V and J ends were trimmed by 9 bases and 1 base, with 19 bases remaining between them. The CDR3 DNA is TGTGCCAGTACTGACTCCATCAGGGGATCTGGGGCCAACGTCCTGACTTTC. It encodes CASTDSIRGSGANVLTF.

The chain is built from TRBV7-9 and TRBJ2-5; 10 bases are a match to TRBD1. V gave up 3 bases and J gave up 5 bases; unmatched junction bases: 6. Germline values: CDR1 SEHNR, CDR2 FQNEAQ (reference sequence). The CDR3 has 15 residues. The CDR3 reads CASSFTGTGDETQYF. CDR3 DNA sequence: TGTGCCAGCAGCTTCACCGGGACAGGGGACGAGACCCAGTACTTC.

This sequence joins TRBV5-5 and TRBJ2-1; 9 bases map to TRBD1. CDR1 and CDR2 (germline): SGHKS, YYEKEE (reference sequence). This CDR3 has 17 amino acids. Losses at the gene ends were 4 bases for V and 5 bases for J; bases not matched to a gene: 13. The CDR3 DNA reads TGTGCCAGCAGCCTCGCTATCCGGGACAGGGTTAACAATGAGCAGTTCTTC. Amino acids: CASSLAIRDRVNNEQFF.

The chain uses TRBV5-1 and TRBJ1-5; the D gene is possibly TRBD1 (5 bases). This CDR3 is built from 15 residues. Trimming pared 5 bases from V and 0 bases from J, leaving 12 bases between. Germline V gives CDR1 SGHRS, CDR2 YFSETQ. The CDR3 is CASREGVGSNQPQHF. The CDR3 bases are TGCGCCAGCAGGGAAGGGGTAGGTAGCAATCAGCCCCAGCATTTT.

This sequence joins TRBV30 and TRBJ1-5, with 9 bases aligning to TRBD1. V trimming: 5 bases; J trimming: 0 bases; junction bases outside the gene matches: 5. The CDR3 sequence is 15 residues long. From germline, CDR1 is GTSNPN and CDR2 SVGIG (reference sequence). Written as DNA, the CDR3 is TGTGCCTGGGACAGGGGGGCTTATAGCAATCAGCCCCAGCATTTT. Translated, it gives CAWDRGAYSNQPQHF.

V usage is TRBV2 and J usage is TRBJ1-1; D may be TRBD1 (5 bases). The V end was cut by 3 bases, the J end by 5 bases, with 10 bases between. The CDR3 contains 13 residues. CDR1 is SNHLY, CDR2 FYNNEI, per germline. In DNA form, the CDR3 reads TGTGCCAGCAGTGATGGGGAGGGGACTGAAGCTTTCTTT. Residues: CASSDGEGTEAFF.

This chain links TRBV28 with TRBJ2-7; TRBD2 matches at 8 bases. This CDR3 has 14 amino acids. Germline CDR1 reads MDHEN; CDR2 reads SYDVKM. With V trimmed by 2 bases and J by 1 base, 1 base remained unmatched. CDR3 loop: CASSLAGGSYEQYF. In DNA, the CDR3 is TGTGCCAGCAGTTTAGCGGGAGGTTCCTACGAGCAGTACTTC. Full variable domain (rest looked up from reference TRBV28 and TRBJ2-7): DVKVTQSSRYLVKRTGEKVFLECVQDMDHENMFWYRQDPGLGLRLIYFSYDVKMKEKGDIPEGYSVSREKKERFSLILESASTNQTSMYLCASSLAGGSYEQYFGPGTRLTVT.

This chain links TRBV4-3 with TRBJ2-7, with 8 bases lining up with TRBD2. Trimming removed 4 bases from V and 3 bases from J; junction bases left unmatched: 5. The CDR3 covers 14 residues. Germline V gene sequence: CDR1 LGHNA, CDR2 YSLEER. CDR3 loop: CASSRSGGDYEQYF. For the CDR3, the DNA is TGCGCCAGCAGCCGGTCGGGAGGGGACTACGAGCAGTACTTC.

The rearrangement uses TRBV7-3 and TRBJ1-1, with 8 positions matching TRBD1. Trimming removed 5 bases from V and 4 bases from J; junction bases left unmatched: 9. There are 15 residues in the CDR3. In germline, CDR1 is SGHTA, CDR2 FQGTGA. DNA of the CDR3: TGTGCCAGCAGCGCCAACGGAGACAGGGGCACTGAAGCTTTCTTT. This translates into CASSANGDRGTEAFF.

This clone has a handful of counts. This sequence joins TRBV19 and TRBJ1-6, with TRBD1 matching 9 bases. This CDR3 contains 15 residues. CDR1 is LNHDA and CDR2 is SQIVND in the germline V gene (reference sequence). V lost 3 bases to trimming and J lost 7 bases; unmatched junction nucleotides: 4. CDR3 amino acids: CASSIPGQGNSPLHF. For the CDR3, the DNA is TGTGCCAGTAGTATTCCCGGACAGGGGAATTCACCCCTCCACTTT.

This chain connects TRBV7-2 to TRBJ2-5, with a tentative D call TRBD1 (5 bases). The CDR3 extends over 14 amino acids. Trimming took 5 bases from V and 5 from J, leaving 15 bases between them. Germline V gene sequence: CDR1 SGHTA, CDR2 FQGNSA. In nucleotides, the CDR3 is TGTGCCAGCAGCCATCCCCAGGGTGGGGAGACCCAGTACTTC. Encoded protein: CASSHPQGGETQYF.

The chain couples TRBV19 to TRBJ1-5; TRBD1 matches 8 bases. CDR1 and CDR2 from the germline V gene are LNHDA and SQIVND (reference sequence). V lost 5 bases and J lost 5; bases outside the gene matches: 8. CDR3 length: 15 residues. The CDR3 region is CASSPRDRIYQPQHF. CDR3 nucleotide sequence: TGTGCCAGTAGTCCCCGGGACAGGATTTATCAGCCCCAGCATTTT. Drawing the rest from reference TRBV19 and TRBJ1-5, the complete variable domain is DGGITQSPKYLFRKEGQNVTLSCEQNLNHDAMYWYRQDPGQGLRLIYYSQIVNDFQKGDIAEGYSVSREKKESFPLTVTSAQKNPTAFYLCASSPRDRIYQPQHFGDGTRLSIL.

V is TRBV9 and J is TRBJ1-2; the match to TRBD1 covers 7 bases. This CDR3 has 15 residues. V was clipped by 3 bases and J by 2 bases; unmatched bases: 7. The germline CDR1 and CDR2 sequences are SGDLS and YYNGEE. CDR3 sequence reads: CASSETGSQNYGYTF. The DNA for the CDR3 is TGTGCCAGCAGCGAGACAGGGAGCCAGAACTATGGCTACACCTTC.

For the CDR3, the DNA is TGTGCCAGCATCCCTAGACAGTCCTCCCTGGGGACTGAAGCTTTCTTT. Protein sequence: CASIPRQSSLGTEAFF. The chain has TRBV11-2 and TRBJ1-1; D is possibly TRBD1 (5 bases). Germline CDR1 and CDR2: SGHAT and FQNNGV. The CDR3 contains 16 residues. V lost 7 bases, J lost 5 bases, and 23 bases lay in between.

The chain uses TRBV7-8 and TRBJ2-7; 10 nucleotides align to TRBD1. V shed 5 bases, J shed 5 bases, and the junction held 6 bases outside the gene matches. CDR3 length: 14 residues. Germline lookup yields CDR1 SGHVS and CDR2 FQNEAQ. The DNA for the CDR3 is TGTGCCAGCAGCGCTAGACAGGGGGCGGACGAGCAGTACTTC. Its translation is CASSARQGADEQYF. Using reference TRBV7-8 and TRBJ2-7 for the parts outside the CDR3, the full variable domain is GAGVSQSPRYKVAKRGQDVALRCDPISGHVSLFWYQQALGQGPEFLTYFQNEAQLDKSGLPSDRFFAERPEGSVSTLKIQRTQQEDSAVYLCASSARQGADEQYFGPGTRLTVT.

The chain employs TRBV10-3 and TRBJ1-1, with D unclear. Germline V CDR1 and CDR2: ENHRY, SYGVKD. The CDR3 is 13 residues long. The V end lost 3 bases, the J end lost 1 base, and 6 bases lay between the germline ends. The CDR3 here is CAISEHTNTEAFF. CDR3 sequence (DNA): TGTGCCATCAGTGAACATACGAACACTGAAGCTTTCTTT.

As DNA, the CDR3 is TGTGCCTGGACACTACTAGCTACAGATACGCAGTATTTT. Protein: CAWTLLATDTQYF. This sequence joins TRBV30 and TRBJ2-3; a possible D gene is TRBD2 (6 bases). Germline CDR1 GTSNPN, CDR2 SVGIG (reference sequence). V lost 4 bases and J lost 3, with 11 bases in between. This CDR3 is 13 amino acids long.

J is TRBJ1-4 and V is TRBV7-3; D is unclear. Germline V gene lookup returns CDR1 SGHTA and CDR2 FQGTGA. Trimming removed 1 base at V and 0 bases at J, with 18 bases between. The CDR3 has 19 residues. This CDR3 reads CASSLIRPPREATNEKLFF. Here the CDR3 DNA reads TGTGCCAGCAGCTTAATCCGCCCCCCCCGGGAAGCAACTAATGAAAAACTGTTTTTT.